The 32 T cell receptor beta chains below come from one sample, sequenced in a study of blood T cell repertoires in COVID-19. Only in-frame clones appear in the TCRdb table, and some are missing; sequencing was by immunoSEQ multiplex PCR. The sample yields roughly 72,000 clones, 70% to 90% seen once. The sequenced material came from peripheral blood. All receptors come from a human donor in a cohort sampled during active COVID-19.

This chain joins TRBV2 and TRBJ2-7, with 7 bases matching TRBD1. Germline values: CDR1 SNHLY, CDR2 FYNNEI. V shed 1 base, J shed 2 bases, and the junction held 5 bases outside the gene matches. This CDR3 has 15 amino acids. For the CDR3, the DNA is TGTGCCAGCAGTGAAGGGTGGGACAGCCCCTACGAGCAGTACTTC. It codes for CASSEGWDSPYEQYF.

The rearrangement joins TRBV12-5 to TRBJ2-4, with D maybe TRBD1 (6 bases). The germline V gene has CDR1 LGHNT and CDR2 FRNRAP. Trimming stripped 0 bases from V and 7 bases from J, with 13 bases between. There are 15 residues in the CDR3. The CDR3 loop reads CASGLVAGVENIQYF. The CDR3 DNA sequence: TGTGCTAGTGGTTTGGTCGCAGGGGTGGAGAACATTCAGTACTTC.

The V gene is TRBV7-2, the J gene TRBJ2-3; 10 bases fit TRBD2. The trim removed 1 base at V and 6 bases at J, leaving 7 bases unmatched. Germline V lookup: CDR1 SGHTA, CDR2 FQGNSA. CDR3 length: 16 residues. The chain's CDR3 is CASSLGLAGDQDTQYF. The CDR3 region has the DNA TGTGCCAGCAGCTTAGGACTAGCGGGCGATCAGGATACGCAGTATTTT.

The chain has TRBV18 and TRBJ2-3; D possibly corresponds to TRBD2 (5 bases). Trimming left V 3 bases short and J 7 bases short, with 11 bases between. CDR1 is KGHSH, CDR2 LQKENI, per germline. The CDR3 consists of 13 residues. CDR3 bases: TGTGCCAGCTCACCTCCCACGGGGAATACGCAGTATTTT. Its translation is CASSPPTGNTQYF. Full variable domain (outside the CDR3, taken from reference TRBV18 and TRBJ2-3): NAGVMQNPRHLVRRRGQEARLRCSPMKGHSHVYWYRQLPEEGLKFMVYLQKENIIDESGMPKERFSAEFPKEGPSILRIQQVVRGDSAAYFCASSPPTGNTQYFGPGTRLTVL.

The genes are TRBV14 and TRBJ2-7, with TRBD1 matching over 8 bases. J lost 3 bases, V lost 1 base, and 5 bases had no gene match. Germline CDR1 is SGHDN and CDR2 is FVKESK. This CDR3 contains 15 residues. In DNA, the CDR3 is TGTGCCAGCAGCCAAGGCAGGGGGCAAAGCTACGAGCAGTACTTC. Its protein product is CASSQGRGQSYEQYF.

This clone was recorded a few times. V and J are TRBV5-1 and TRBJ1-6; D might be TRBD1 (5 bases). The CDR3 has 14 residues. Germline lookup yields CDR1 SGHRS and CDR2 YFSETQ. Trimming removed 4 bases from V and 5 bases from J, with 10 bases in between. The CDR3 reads CASSGGGNNSPLHF. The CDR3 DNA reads TGCGCCAGCAGCGGGGGGGGGAATAATTCACCCCTCCACTTT.

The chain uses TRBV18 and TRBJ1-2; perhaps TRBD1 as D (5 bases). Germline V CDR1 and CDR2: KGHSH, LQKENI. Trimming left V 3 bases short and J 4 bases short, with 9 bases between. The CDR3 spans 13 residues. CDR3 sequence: CASSPGGSYGYTF. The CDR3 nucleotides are TGTGCCAGCTCACCCGGGGGATCCTATGGCTACACCTTC.

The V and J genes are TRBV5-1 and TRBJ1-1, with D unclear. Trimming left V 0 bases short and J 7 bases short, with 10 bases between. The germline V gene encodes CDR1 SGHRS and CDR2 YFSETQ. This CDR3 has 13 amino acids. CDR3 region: CASSLERGSEAFF. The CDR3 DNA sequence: TGCGCCAGCAGCTTGGAAAGAGGTAGTGAAGCTTTCTTT.

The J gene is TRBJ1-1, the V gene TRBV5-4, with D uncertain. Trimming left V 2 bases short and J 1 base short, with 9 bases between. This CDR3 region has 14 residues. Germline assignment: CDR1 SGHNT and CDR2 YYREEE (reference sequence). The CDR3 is CASSLALPNTEAFF. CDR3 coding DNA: TGTGCCAGCAGCTTAGCCCTCCCGAACACTGAAGCTTTCTTT.

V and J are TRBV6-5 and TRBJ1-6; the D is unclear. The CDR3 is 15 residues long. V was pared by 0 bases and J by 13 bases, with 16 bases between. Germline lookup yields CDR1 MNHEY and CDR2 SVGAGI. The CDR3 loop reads CASSYSIRVPGPLHF. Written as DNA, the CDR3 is TGTGCCAGCAGTTACTCGATCCGCGTACCAGGCCCCCTCCACTTT.

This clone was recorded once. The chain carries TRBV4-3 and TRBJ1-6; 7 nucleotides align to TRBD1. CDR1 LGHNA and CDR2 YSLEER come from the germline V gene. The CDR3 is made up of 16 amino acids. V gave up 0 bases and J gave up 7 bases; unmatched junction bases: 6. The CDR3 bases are TGCGCCAGCAGCCAAGAAGGAGGGACAGCCAATTCACCCCTCCACTTT. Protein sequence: CASSQEGGTANSPLHF.

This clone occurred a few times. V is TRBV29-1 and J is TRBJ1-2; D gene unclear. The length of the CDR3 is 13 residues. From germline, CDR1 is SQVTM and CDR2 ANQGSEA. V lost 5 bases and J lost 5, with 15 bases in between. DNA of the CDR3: TGCAGCGTTTCTGCTGGGGAGGGATATGGCTACACCTTC. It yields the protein CSVSAGEGYGYTF.

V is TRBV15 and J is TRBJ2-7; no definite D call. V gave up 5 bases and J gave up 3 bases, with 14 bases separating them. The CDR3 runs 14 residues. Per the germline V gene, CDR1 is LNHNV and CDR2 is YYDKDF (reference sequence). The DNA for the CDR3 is TGTGCCACCAGCCTTATCGCAGGTAGCTACGAGCAGTACTTC. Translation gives CATSLIAGSYEQYF. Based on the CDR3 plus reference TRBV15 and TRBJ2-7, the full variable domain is DAMVIQNPRYQVTQFGKPVTLSCSQTLNHNVMYWYQQKSSQAPKLLFHYYDKDFNNEADTPDNFQSRRPNTSFCFLDIRSPGLGDTAMYLCATSLIAGSYEQYFGPGTRLTVT.

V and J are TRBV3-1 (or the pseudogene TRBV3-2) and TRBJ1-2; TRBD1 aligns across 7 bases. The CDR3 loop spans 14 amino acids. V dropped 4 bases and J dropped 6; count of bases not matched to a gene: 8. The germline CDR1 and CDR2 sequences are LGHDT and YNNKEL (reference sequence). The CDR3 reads CASSLQDRENGYTF. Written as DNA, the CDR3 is TGTGCCAGCAGCCTCCAAGACAGGGAGAATGGCTACACCTTC.

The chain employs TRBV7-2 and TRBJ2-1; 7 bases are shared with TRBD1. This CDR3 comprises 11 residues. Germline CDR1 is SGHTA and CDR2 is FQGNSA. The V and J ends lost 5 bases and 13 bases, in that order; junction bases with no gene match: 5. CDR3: CASSIGTEQFF. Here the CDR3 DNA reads TGTGCCAGCAGCATAGGGACAGAACAGTTCTTC.

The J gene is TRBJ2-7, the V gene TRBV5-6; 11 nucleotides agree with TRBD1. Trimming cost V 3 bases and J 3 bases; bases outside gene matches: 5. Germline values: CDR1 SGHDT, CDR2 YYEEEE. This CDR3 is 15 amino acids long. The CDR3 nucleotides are TGTGCCAGCAGCTCTTCCGGGACAGGGGGCTACGAGCAGTACTTC. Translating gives CASSSSGTGGYEQYF.

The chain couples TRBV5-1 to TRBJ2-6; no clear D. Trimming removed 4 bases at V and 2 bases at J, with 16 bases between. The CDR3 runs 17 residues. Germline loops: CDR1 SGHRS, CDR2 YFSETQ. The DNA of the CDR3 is TGCGCCAGCAGCCCCTCCGGTGGGCTACCTGGGGCCAACGTCCTGACTTTC. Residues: CASSPSGGLPGANVLTF. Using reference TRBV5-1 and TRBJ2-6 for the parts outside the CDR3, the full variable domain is KAGVTQTPRYLIKTRGQQVTLSCSPISGHRSVSWYQQTPGQGLQFLFEYFSETQRNKGNFPGRFSGRQFSNSRSEMNVSTLELGDSALYLCASSPSGGLPGANVLTFGAGSRLTVL.

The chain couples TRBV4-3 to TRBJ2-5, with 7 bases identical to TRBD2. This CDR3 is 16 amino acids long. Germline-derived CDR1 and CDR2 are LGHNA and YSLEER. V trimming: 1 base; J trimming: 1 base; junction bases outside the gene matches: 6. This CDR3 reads CASSQGYSSGQETQYF. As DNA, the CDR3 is TGCGCCAGCAGCCAAGGGTATTCTAGCGGCCAAGAGACCCAGTACTTC.

The CDR3 region is CASSHRGSRDRYNEQFF. The CDR3 DNA is TGCGCCAGCAGCCATCGGGGTTCCCGGGACAGATACAATGAGCAGTTCTTC. The rearrangement joins TRBV4-1 to TRBJ2-1, with 7 nucleotides matching TRBD1. In germline, CDR1 is MGHRA, CDR2 YSYEKL. Trimming took 3 bases from V and 4 from J; bases not matched to a gene: 12. This CDR3 is built from 17 residues.

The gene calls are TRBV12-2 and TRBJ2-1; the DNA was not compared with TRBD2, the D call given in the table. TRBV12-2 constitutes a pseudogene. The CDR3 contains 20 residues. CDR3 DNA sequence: TGTGCAAGTGGACCGAAGAAGGGGGGGGAGCCGCCGCAGGGCTACAATGAGCAGTTCTTC. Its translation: CASGPKKGGEPPQGYNEQFF.

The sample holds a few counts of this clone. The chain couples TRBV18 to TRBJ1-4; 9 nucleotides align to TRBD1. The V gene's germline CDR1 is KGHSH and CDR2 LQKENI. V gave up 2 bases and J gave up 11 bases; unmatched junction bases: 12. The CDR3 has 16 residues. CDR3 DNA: TGTGCCAGCTCACCAGTTCAGCCGGGACAGGGCTTTAAACTGTTTTTT. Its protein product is CASSPVQPGQGFKLFF. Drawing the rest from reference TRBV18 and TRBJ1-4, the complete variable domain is NAGVMQNPRHLVRRRGQEARLRCSPMKGHSHVYWYRQLPEEGLKFMVYLQKENIIDESGMPKERFSAEFPKEGPSILRIQQVVRGDSAAYFCASSPVQPGQGFKLFFGSGTQLSVL.

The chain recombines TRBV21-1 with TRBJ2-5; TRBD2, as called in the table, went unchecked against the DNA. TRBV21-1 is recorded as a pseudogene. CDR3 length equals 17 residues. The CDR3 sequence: CASSPGGGSWGEETQYF. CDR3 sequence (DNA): TGTGCCAGCAGCCCCGGGGGGGGTAGCTGGGGCGAAGAGACCCAGTACTTC.

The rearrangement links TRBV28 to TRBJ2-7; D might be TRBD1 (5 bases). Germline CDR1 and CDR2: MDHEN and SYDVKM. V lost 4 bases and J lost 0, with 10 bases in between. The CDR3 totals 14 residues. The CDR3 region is CASSSTGHSYEQYF. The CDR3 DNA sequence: TGTGCCAGCAGTTCCACAGGTCACTCCTACGAGCAGTACTTC.

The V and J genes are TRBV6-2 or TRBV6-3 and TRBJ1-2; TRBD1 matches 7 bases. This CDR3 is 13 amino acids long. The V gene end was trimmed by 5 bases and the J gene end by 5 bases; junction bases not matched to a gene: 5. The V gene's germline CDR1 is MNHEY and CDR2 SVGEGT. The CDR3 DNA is TGTGCCAGCAGTCTCGACAGGGATTATGGCTACACCTTC. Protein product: CASSLDRDYGYTF.

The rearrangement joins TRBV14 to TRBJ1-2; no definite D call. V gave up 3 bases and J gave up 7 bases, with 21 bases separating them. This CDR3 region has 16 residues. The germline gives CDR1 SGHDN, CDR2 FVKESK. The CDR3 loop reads CASSHFLGRDDGGYTF. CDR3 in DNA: TGTGCCAGCAGCCATTTTCTCGGACGGGATGATGGTGGCTACACCTTC.

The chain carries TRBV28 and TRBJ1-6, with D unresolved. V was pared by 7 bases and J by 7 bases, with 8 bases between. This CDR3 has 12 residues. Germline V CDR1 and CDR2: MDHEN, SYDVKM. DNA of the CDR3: TGTGCCAGCACCCTATCCAATTCACCCCTCCACTTT. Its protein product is CASTLSNSPLHF.

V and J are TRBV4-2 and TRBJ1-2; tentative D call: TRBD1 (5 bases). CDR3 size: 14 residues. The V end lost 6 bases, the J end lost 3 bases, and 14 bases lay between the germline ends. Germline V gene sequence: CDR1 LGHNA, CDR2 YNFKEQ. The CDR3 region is CASSSGPGDYGYTF. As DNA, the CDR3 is TGTGCCAGCAGTTCGGGACCGGGAGACTATGGCTACACCTTC.

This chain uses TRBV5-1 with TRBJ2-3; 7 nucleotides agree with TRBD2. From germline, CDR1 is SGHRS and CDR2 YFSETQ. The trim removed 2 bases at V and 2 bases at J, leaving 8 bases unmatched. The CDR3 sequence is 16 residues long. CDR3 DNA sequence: TGCGCCAGCAGCTTAGGATTCGGGGGGTACACAGATACGCAGTATTTT. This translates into CASSLGFGGYTDTQYF.

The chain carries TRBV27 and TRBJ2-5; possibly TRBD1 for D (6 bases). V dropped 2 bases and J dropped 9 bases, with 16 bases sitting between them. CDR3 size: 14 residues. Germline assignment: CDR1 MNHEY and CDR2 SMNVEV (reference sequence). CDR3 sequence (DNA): TGTGCCAGCAGTTTAGAAGGACAGCCAGGGGCCCAGTACTTC. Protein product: CASSLEGQPGAQYF.

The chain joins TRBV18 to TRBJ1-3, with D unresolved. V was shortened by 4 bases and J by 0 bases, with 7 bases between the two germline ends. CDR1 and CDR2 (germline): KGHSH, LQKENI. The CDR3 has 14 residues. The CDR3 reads CASSHRSSGNTIYF. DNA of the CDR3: TGTGCCAGCTCACATCGGAGCTCTGGAAACACCATATATTTT.

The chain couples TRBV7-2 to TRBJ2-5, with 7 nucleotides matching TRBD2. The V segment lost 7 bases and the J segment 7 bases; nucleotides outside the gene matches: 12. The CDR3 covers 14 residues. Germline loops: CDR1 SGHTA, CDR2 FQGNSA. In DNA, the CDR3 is TGTGCCAGCACCGGGGGGTACACTGGAGGGACCCAGTACTTC. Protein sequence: CASTGGYTGGTQYF.

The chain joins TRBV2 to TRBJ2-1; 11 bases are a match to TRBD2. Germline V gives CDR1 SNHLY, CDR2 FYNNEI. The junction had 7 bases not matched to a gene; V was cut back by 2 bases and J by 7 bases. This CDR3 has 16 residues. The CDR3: CASSEWLAGGRNEQFF. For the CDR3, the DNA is TGTGCCAGCAGTGAATGGTTAGCGGGGGGGCGAAATGAGCAGTTCTTC.